This record concerns one T cell receptor (beta chain) sequence. The antigen it binds to is not known. No base quality values were provided; no much bigger clone lies one nucleotide off. The sample belongs to a study of cytomegalovirus exposure and HLA in healthy donors (dated by TCRdb to the late 2010s). Regarding the study in general: In an earlier analysis of roughly 500 of the donors, approximately 300 Gb of sequence data and 90 million to 120 million unique TCR beta sequences from roughly 200 million T cells were reported. All discovery cohort repertoires had been generated on a single sequencing platform. Genome-wide SNP genotypes for about 60% of the 666 donors were used in a later genetic analysis, which treated that subset as a discovery cohort. Alongside the repertoire data, information on donor age, sex, ethnicity and CMV serostatus was compiled. In the later analysis, no new phenotypic data were used to find candidate immune exposures; instead, reliance was placed on TCR beta sequences and their occurrence across donors. A later analysis re-examined previously published TCR beta repertoires from hundreds of donors and added high-resolution HLA genotyping to investigate patterns of TCR occurrence. Class I and class II HLA loci were covered by the typing at four-digit resolution. Of the approximately 400 genotyped donors, approximately 82% fell in the genetic ancestry cluster associated with self-reported Caucasian donors. About five DR-DQ haplotypes were treated as single units for association and clustering because of strong linkage in the cohort. The study aimed to test whether signatures of past pathogen exposure could be identified by cataloging public T cell receptors. Along with the approximately 700-subject first cohort, a separate validation cohort of over 90 different subjects was used. Roughly 300 gigabases of sequencing data and around 85 million unique TCR sequences made up an early release that covered under 750 HLA-typed donors. In an earlier analysis of around 540 of the donors, high-throughput TCR beta sequencing was used to judge whether each TCR beta V gene segment behaved as functional or pseudogenic. Across some 400 genotyped donors of the cohort, an average of roughly 250,000 unique TCR beta nucleotide sequences per donor were sequenced, and roughly 18% of those sequences were non-productive. The study used immunosequencing to profile the T cell repertoires of 600 to 850 subjects and linked those repertoires to cytomegalovirus serostatus. To predict cytomegalovirus infection status, the study brought together high-throughput TCR immunosequencing, statistical association of individual TCRs with disease status, and machine learning. The number of donors typed differed by locus, with roughly 620-630 for A, B, C, DRB1 and DQB1, roughly 520 for DQA1, 606 for DPA1, and roughly 450 for DPB1. The study at large found these results: Linkage disequilibrium might explain the correlated functional status among segregating V segments, but an unknown experimental factor could not be ruled out. A cluster of highly shared sequence variants was judged likely to represent a technical artifact of the sequencing pipeline. In a later analysis, the rate of TCR association differed among HLA loci, with DRB1 alleles having the most associated TCRs and HLA-C alleles having the fewest. In vitro tests confirmed that a few of the cytomegalovirus-associated TCR beta chains recognize cytomegalovirus antigens. A further reported finding was that TCR beta sequences accurately predicted the HLA-A and HLA-B alleles for most subjects in the first cohort. For the cohort, immune exposure information was limited to CMV serostatus. Several of the top co-occurrence clusters appeared to be linked to parvovirus B19, influenza, CMV and Epstein-Barr virus, according to a later analysis. In the study, about 150 TCR beta chains were listed as associated with cytomegalovirus. Assigning TCR associations to individual alleles was difficult when HLA alleles, especially DR and DQ, strongly co-occurred. Specific HLA alleles were associated with roughly 16,000 TCR beta sequences at a false discovery rate of 0.05 in a later analysis. Presence/absence analyses assumed roughly uniform sequencing depth across donors, an assumption that may not hold. The authors suggested that the approach could potentially be generalized to other disease states and immunological phenotypes. In a later genetic analysis, fewer N-insertions in productive TCRs were reported among donors in an Asian-associated ancestry cluster than the roughly 640-donor mean. In a later analysis, HLA-associated TCR beta chains showed more clonal expansion and lower generation probabilities than non-associated chains that were equally common. An association between a missense DCLRE1C variant and V-gene and J-gene trimming of TCR beta chains was found in a later genetic analysis and replicated in an independent cohort. In this cohort, only TCR beta chains were sequenced, and detectable features were limited by the absence of alpha or paired-chain data. The classifier was reported to diagnose cytomegalovirus status with high specificity and sensitivity in both the original cohort and the validation cohort. While some public TCRs were present in many individuals, most TCR sequences turned up only very rarely across donors. Because counts were too low, roughly 17 rarely observed V segments, including chromosome 9 orphons, were left out of the earlier analysis of roughly 600 of the donors. An earlier analysis of 587 of the donors showed that most TCR beta V segments appeared in productive rearrangements either about 87% or about 30% of the time, which broadly matched IMGT annotations. In a later analysis, most CMV-associated TCR beta chains were found to appear HLA-restricted, with HLA associations seemingly driven largely by CMV exposure. Some IMGT-functional V segments, including TRBV6-2 and TRBV6-3, could not be distinguished by the 87-base-pair reads and were therefore excluded. Because HLA typing was missing for some donors at each locus, association tests included only the typed subset.

In total, about 650 healthy bone marrow donors made up the cohort. Cohort members were all nominally healthy when sampled, although unrecorded immune exposures were likely present. The donor was CMV seronegative and was included in the group of over 300 seronegative cohort members. Every donor gave a peripheral blood sample, and the peripheral blood mononuclear cells from that sample were used for TCR beta sequencing. Genomic DNA extraction from the blood cell samples was performed with the Qiagen DNeasy Blood Extraction Kit. Receptor libraries were prepared by the immunoSEQ multiplex PCR assay. A mixture of 60 forward primers for TCR Vbeta segments and 13 reverse primers for TCR Jbeta segments was used in the multiplex PCR. The CDR3 region of rearranged TCR beta genes was amplified from genomic DNA by a multiplex PCR assay. The Illumina HiSeq System was used to sequence the amplified TCR beta libraries as 87-base-pair reads. As for the original processing: Across the 670 or so repertoires, a later analysis counted approximately 83 million unique TCR beta chains, roughly 11 million of which were shared by at least two donors. A nearest-neighbor algorithm error-corrected the raw reads and collapsed the reads into unique sequences, merging closely related sequences to remove PCR and sequencing errors. CDR3 sequences were aligned to IMGT reference sequences to assign V, D and J gene segments. For a sequence to be retained, a match of at least six nucleotides was required to both a V gene segment and a J gene segment. A rearrangement was called productive if the CDR3 had no stop codons and remained in frame with V and J, and every other rearrangement was called non-productive. Following IMGT convention, CDR3 was defined as the stretch from the second conserved V-encoded cysteine to the conserved J-encoded phenylalanine. The earlier analysis of about 590 of the donors excluded sequences that lacked an unambiguous match to a single V gene segment. In an earlier analysis of around 600 of the donors, V segments were called functional above 56.7% productive rearrangements and were called segregating when the between-donor standard deviation exceeded 5%. To diagnose cytomegalovirus status from the catalog of TCR beta chain sequences, a statistical classification framework was built. In a later analysis, V and J genes were assigned by comparing TCR nucleotide sequences against IMGT/GENE-DB human TR gene sequences. A later analysis assigned CDR3 sequences and most-parsimonious VDJ recombination scenarios with the TCRdist pipeline. In a later analysis, each TCR beta chain was defined by its CDR3 amino acid sequence together with its V-gene family, and reads lacking a unique V-gene family were excluded. To address suspected cross-contamination and a sequencing artifact, a later analysis removed a few hundred highly shared, low-generation-probability nucleotide sequences. In a later analysis, a clonal expansion index was calculated for each public chain from normalized within-repertoire ranks of inferred template counts. In a later analysis, generation probabilities were computed with a VDJ recombination model fitted to out-of-frame rearrangements, and the resulting probabilities were checked against IGoR. Hypergeometric tests were used in a later analysis to score TCR-TCR, TCR-HLA and TCR-CMV co-occurrence, with a repertoire-size bias correction applied to the TCR pairs. False discovery rates were estimated in a later analysis by permuting HLA or CMV assignments 20 times. In a later analysis, co-occurring TCRs were grouped with DBSCAN, and TCRdist sequence similarity was added when clustering was performed within HLA-allele-positive subsets. For co-occurrence clustering, repertoires with fewer than 30,000 or more than 120,000 public chains were excluded, along with a handful of repertoires with anomalous nucleotide sharing. The table was pulled from immuneACCESS by TCRdb, which kept in-frame rearrangements only. Such tables lose some clones; where checked, under half of the loss comes from unresolved V genes, and the rest has no known cause. V, J and clone size are taken as reported in that table, and D and trimming were inferred from the DNA itself. The sample table lists 30,000 to 50,000 clones, approximately 70% of them with a count of one. The ten largest clones take up around 4% of the sample.

The CDR3, from cysteine to phenylalanine, totals 15 residues. Just CDR3 DNA is preserved here, 45 bases in frame from base 1. Sequences SGHRS (CDR1) and YFSETQ (CDR2) are obtained from the germline V gene. V drops 0 bases and J drops 4 bases, leaving 11 bases in between. The chain is made from TRBV5-1 and TRBJ1-5; the D gene is not confidently resolved. The TCR comes from a middle-aged man in good health and CMV-seronegative. The source material was PBMCs. The CDR3 reads CASSLDVGGNQPQHF. The nucleotide sequence reads TGCGCCAGCAGCTTGGATGTAGGAGGGAATCAGCCCCAGCATTTT.